This T cell receptor beta chain is from a study of T cells in Graves' hyperthyroidism and ophthalmopathy. V shed 5 bases, J shed 1 base, and the junction held 7 bases outside the gene matches. This CDR3 contains 15 residues. Germline V lookup: CDR1 SGHTA, CDR2 FQGNSA. TCR beta CDR3 region amplification was performed from RNA transcripts. The TCR CDR3 first-round RT-PCR relied on the HTBI primer set. TCRdb ran MiXCR on the multiplex PCR reads and lists one entry per CDR3 protein. The sample contains approximately 640,000 distinct CDR3 sequences, nearly 45% of which appear only once. For this clonotype: What it recognizes is unknown.

Study-level results: Researchers found most expanded thyroid clonotypes above 0.001 in blood as well. In simple terms, a model built on 13 V-J features told ophthalmopathy apart from stable hyperthyroidism.

Uncontrolled infection, other autoimmune disease, pregnancy and lactation each barred patients from inclusion. Diagnostic decisions used clinical symptoms, serum thyroxine and TRAb, thyroid ultrasound and orbital computed tomography. The chain recombines TRBV7-2 with TRBJ1-2; 7 nucleotides align to TRBD1. The sequencing input was peripheral blood or thyroid tissue (not recorded which). This TCR derives from an adult man with Graves' disease, either hyperthyroidism or ophthalmopathy (not recorded which). The chain's CDR3 is CASSPRDSYNYGYTF. Written as DNA, the CDR3 is TGTGCCAGCAGCCCACGGGACAGTTATAACTATGGCTACACCTTC.